One T cell receptor (beta chain) is described in this entry. The specificity of this receptor is unknown. Base qualities are not at hand, and no much larger clone is one base apart. Libraries came from the immunoSEQ multiplex PCR assay. For the multiplex PCR, a mixture combining 60 forward primers for TCR Vbeta segments and 13 reverse primers for TCR Jbeta segments was used. A multiplex PCR assay on genomic DNA amplified the CDR3 region of rearranged TCR beta genes. On the Illumina HiSeq System, the amplified TCR beta libraries were sequenced as 87-base-pair reads. Turning to the authors' computational methods: In a later analysis, some 80 million unique TCR beta chains were counted across the roughly 670 repertoires, and around 11 million of these chains were shared by at least two donors. Raw reads were error-corrected and collapsed into unique sequences with a nearest-neighbor algorithm that merged closely related sequences to remove PCR and sequencing errors. CDR3 sequences were aligned to IMGT reference sequences to assign V, D and J gene segments. For a sequence to be retained, at least a six-nucleotide match to both a V gene segment and a J gene segment was required. Rearrangements were called productive when the CDR3 lacked stop codons and stayed in frame with V and J; all others were non-productive. Following IMGT convention, CDR3 was defined as the stretch from the second conserved V-encoded cysteine up to the conserved J-encoded phenylalanine. The earlier analysis of a few hundred of the donors excluded any sequence lacking an unambiguous match to a single V gene segment. In an earlier analysis of around 600 of the donors, V segments were called functional above 56.7% productive rearrangements and were called segregating when the between-donor standard deviation exceeded 5%. A statistical classification framework was built to diagnose cytomegalovirus status from the catalog of TCR beta chain sequences. V and J gene assignment, in a later analysis, came from comparing TCR nucleotide sequences with IMGT/GENE-DB human TR gene sequences. In a later analysis, CDR3 sequences and most-parsimonious VDJ recombination scenarios were assigned using the TCRdist pipeline. In a later analysis, each TCR beta chain was defined by its CDR3 amino acid sequence together with its V-gene family, and reads without a unique V-gene family were excluded. In a later analysis, 550 to 650 highly shared, low-generation-probability nucleotide sequences were removed to address suspected cross-contamination and a sequencing artifact. For each public chain, a later analysis derived a clonal expansion index from normalized ranks of inferred template counts within each repertoire. Generation probabilities in a later analysis came from a VDJ recombination model fitted to out-of-frame rearrangements, and those results were checked against IGoR. In a later analysis, TCR-TCR, TCR-HLA and TCR-CMV co-occurrence was scored with hypergeometric tests, and a repertoire-size bias correction was applied to TCR pairs. To estimate false discovery rates, a later analysis permuted the HLA or CMV assignments 20 times. In a later analysis, co-occurring TCRs were grouped using DBSCAN, with TCRdist sequence similarity added in when clustering inside HLA-allele-positive subsets. Co-occurrence clustering excluded repertoires with fewer than 30,000 or more than 120,000 public chains, plus five with anomalous nucleotide sharing. TCRdb limited this immuneACCESS table to in-frame rearrangements with V and J called. A share of clones is missing; checked studies link under half to unresolved V genes, and the rest is unexplained. The V and J calls and clone size were taken over from that table, and D and trimming were inferred from the DNA. In all, the sample holds about 110,000 clones, and roughly four fifths of those were seen once. The ten largest clones add up to 1% to 1.5% of the sample.

This entry is derived from a study of cytomegalovirus exposure and HLA in healthy donors (dated by TCRdb to the late 2010s). At the level of the whole study: In an earlier analysis of 550 to 750 of the donors, approximately 300 Gb of sequence data and 95 million to 130 million unique TCR beta sequences from about 180 million T cells were reported. About 320 gigabases of sequencing data and tens of millions of unique TCR sequences were included in an early release covering about 700 HLA-typed donors. Of the 350 to 450 genotyped donors, approximately 83% fell in the genetic ancestry cluster associated with self-reported Caucasian donors. The study aimed to test whether cataloging public T cell receptors could reveal signatures of past pathogen exposure. The study profiled the T cell repertoires of hundreds of subjects by immunosequencing and related them to cytomegalovirus serostatus. In addition to the first cohort of approximately 670 subjects, a separate validation cohort of 130 or so different subjects was used. The study combined high-throughput TCR immunosequencing, statistical association of individual TCRs with disease status, and machine learning to predict cytomegalovirus infection status. A later analysis re-analyzed previously published TCR beta repertoires from about 730 donors and added high-resolution HLA genotyping to study TCR occurrence patterns. Rather than drawing on any new phenotypic data, the later analysis identified candidate immune exposures from TCR beta sequences and the way those sequences occurred across donors. In an earlier analysis of a few hundred of the donors, high-throughput TCR beta sequencing was used to judge whether each TCR beta V gene segment behaved as functional or pseudogenic. Donor age, sex, ethnicity and CMV serostatus were collected together with the repertoire data. In a later genetic analysis, genome-wide SNP genotypes for about three fifths of the 666 donors were used, and that subset was treated as a discovery cohort. Every discovery cohort repertoire had been produced on one sequencing platform. HLA typing covered class I and class II loci at four-digit resolution. Typing coverage differed by locus: A, B, C, DRB1 and DQB1 were typed in roughly 629-640 donors, DQA1 in roughly 500, DPA1 in some 570, and DPB1 in approximately 450. Four or five DR-DQ haplotypes were handled as single units for association and clustering, since linkage in the cohort was strong. Among around 400 genotyped donors of the cohort, an average of around 250,000 unique TCR beta nucleotide sequences was sequenced per donor, of which about 20% were non-productive. Summary of the overall study and its limitations: A cluster of highly shared sequence variants was judged likely to represent a technical artifact of the sequencing pipeline. Most TCR sequences were seen in very few donors, while some public TCRs were found in many individuals. Some IMGT-functional V segments, including TRBV6-2 and TRBV6-3, could not be distinguished by the 87-base-pair reads and were therefore excluded. According to a later genetic analysis, donors in an Asian-associated ancestry cluster had fewer N-insertions in productive TCRs than the approximately 650-donor mean. Cytomegalovirus status was reported to be diagnosed by the classifier with high specificity and sensitivity in both the original and validation cohorts. It was suggested by the authors that the approach could potentially be generalized to other disease states and immunological phenotypes. Linkage disequilibrium might explain the correlated functional status among segregating V segments, but an unknown experimental factor could not be excluded. According to a later analysis, TCR association rates differed among HLA loci, with DRB1 alleles showing the most associated TCRs and HLA-C alleles showing the fewest. Only TCR beta chains were sequenced in this cohort, and the absence of alpha or paired-chain data limited detectable features. Roughly uniform sequencing depth across donors was assumed in presence/absence analyses, although this assumption may not hold. A further reported finding was that TCR beta sequences accurately predicted the HLA-A and HLA-B alleles for most subjects in the first cohort. A later analysis found that most CMV-associated TCR beta chains appeared HLA-restricted, with HLA associations seemingly driven largely by CMV exposure. In a later analysis, HLA-associated TCR beta chains showed more clonal expansion and lower generation probabilities than non-associated chains that were equally common. When HLA alleles, especially DR and DQ, strongly co-occurred, TCR associations were difficult to assign to individual alleles. In vitro tests confirmed that a few of the cytomegalovirus-associated TCR beta chains recognize cytomegalovirus antigens. Because HLA typing was unavailable for some donors at each locus, only the typed subset was used in association tests. In a later genetic analysis, a missense DCLRE1C variant was associated with V-gene and J-gene trimming of TCR beta chains, and the association was replicated in an independent cohort. About 17 rarely observed V segments, including chromosome 9 orphons, were excluded from the earlier analysis of a few hundred of the donors because counts were too low. In a later analysis, several top co-occurrence clusters were reported to appear linked to parvovirus B19, influenza, CMV and Epstein-Barr virus. Broadly in line with IMGT annotations, most TCR beta V segments showed up in productive rearrangements about 87% or about 30% of the time in an earlier analysis of 450 to 750 of the donors. The only immune exposure information available for the cohort was CMV serostatus. A total of some 180 TCR beta chains were listed by the study as associated with cytomegalovirus. In a later analysis, about 16,000 TCR beta sequences were associated with specific HLA alleles at a false discovery rate of 0.05.

The cohort consisted of some 730 healthy bone marrow donors. All cohort members were sampled while nominally healthy, although unrecorded immune exposures were likely present. The donor tested CMV seronegative, placing the donor among the approximately 400 seronegative members of the cohort. Each donor provided a peripheral blood sample, and peripheral blood mononuclear cells were used for TCR beta sequencing. Genomic DNA was extracted from the blood cell samples with the Qiagen DNeasy Blood Extraction Kit. Its CDR3 holds 16 amino acids, cysteine through phenylalanine. Of all the DNA, just the CDR3 is kept, 48 bases in frame from base 1. The germline V gene (reference sequence) sets CDR1 to SGHNT and CDR2 to YYREEE. V is clipped by 2 bases and J by 2 bases, and the sequence between their germline boundaries is 15 bases long.

The TCR comes from a woman aged 25-40 years in good health and CMV-seronegative. The rearrangement joined TRBV5-4 to TRBJ2-3; the D gene cannot be named for sure. Sequences were obtained from PBMCs. The CDR3: CASSFRSLEVTDTQYF. The DNA sequence is TGTGCCAGCAGCTTCAGATCCCTAGAAGTCACAGATACGCAGTATTTT. Beyond the CDR3, the reference TRBV5-4 and TRBJ2-3 genes provide the residues; the full variable domain reads: ETGVTQSPTHLIKTRGQQVTLRCSSQSGHNTVSWYQQALGQGPQFIFQYYREEENGRGNFPPRFSGLQFPNYSSELNVNALELDDSALYLCASSFRSLEVTDTQYFGPGTRLTVL.